This T cell receptor beta chain was sequenced during a study of T cell clones after liver transplantation. J gave up 2 bases and V 6 bases, and 5 bases lay outside the gene matches. The CDR3 totals 15 residues. Germline CDR1 MDHEN, CDR2 SYDVKM. Sequenced by immunoSEQ multiplex PCR; TCRdb stores in-frame clones only, minus some. The sample has roughly 18,000 clones; around 87% are singletons. The table lists this clone with a count of one. The receptor comes from a human patient who received a liver transplant. Some of these T cells may belong to the graft donor. Sequences were derived from CD8+ T cells from blood, sampled 45 to 46 months after liver transplant. The chain employs TRBV28 and TRBJ2-1; TRBD1 agrees at 9 bases. The CDR3 here is CASSLYRGPYNEQFF. The CDR3 DNA follows: TGTGCCAGCAGCCTCTACAGGGGGCCCTACAATGAGCAGTTCTTC.